Following are 19 T cell receptor beta chains from one sample sequenced in a study of cytomegalovirus exposure and HLA in healthy donors. Researchers ran the PCR with 60 Vbeta and 13 Jbeta primers. The data were produced by immunoSEQ multiplex PCR, yet TCRdb's version contains in-frame clones alone and is incomplete. This sample has over 150,000 clones; more than 75% occur once, and the top ten carry roughly 9%. The sequenced sample was PBMCs. These receptors all come from a man aged 18 to 29 in good health and CMV-seropositive.

The chain uses TRBV2 and TRBJ1-5, with no clear D. Germline V CDR1 and CDR2: SNHLY, FYNNEI. This CDR3 has 12 residues. V dropped 7 bases and J dropped 7 bases, with 11 bases sitting between them. In nucleotides, the CDR3 is TGTGCCAGCAATCGGGTCGGGCAGCCCCAGCATTTT. This translates into CASNRVGQPQHF.

The chain couples TRBV10-3 to TRBJ1-5; D gene uncertain. The germline gives CDR1 ENHRY, CDR2 SYGVKD. The CDR3 covers 15 residues. Trimming left V 0 bases short and J 10 bases short, with 16 bases between. DNA of the CDR3: TGTGCCATCAGTGAGTCGATCGGAGATAATAGTCCCCAGCATTTT. It encodes CAISESIGDNSPQHF.

The V call is TRBV9, the J call TRBJ2-5; 8 nucleotides align to TRBD1. The J segment lost 5 bases and the V segment lost 4 bases, leaving 10 bases of the junction unmatched. In germline, CDR1 is SGDLS, CDR2 YYNGEE. The CDR3 extends over 15 amino acids. Written as DNA, the CDR3 is TGTGCCAGCAGCCAGCGACAGGGGCAGGAGGAGACCCAGTACTTC. Amino acid sequence: CASSQRQGQEETQYF.

This clone turned up a few times. The chain links TRBV27 to TRBJ2-3, with D maybe TRBD1 (6 bases). The CDR3 consists of 17 residues. Germline CDR1 MNHEY, CDR2 SMNVEV (reference sequence). V shed 3 bases and J shed 2 bases, with 18 bases lying between them. The CDR3 DNA reads TGTGCCAGCAGTTTCCTGTATCAGGGGCCATACACAGATACGCAGTATTTT. It translates to CASSFLYQGPYTDTQYF.

The chain has TRBV14 and TRBJ2-7; 7 bases are a match to TRBD1. The CDR3 contains 16 residues. Germline V gene data show CDR1 as SGHDN and CDR2 as FVKESK. Trimming took 3 bases from V and 1 from J; bases not matched to a gene: 9. CDR3: CASSQDDRVGSYEQYF. CDR3 in DNA: TGTGCCAGCAGCCAGGATGACAGGGTAGGTTCCTACGAGCAGTACTTC. The variable domain in full, completed from reference TRBV14 and TRBJ2-7, reads EAGVTQFPSHSVIEKGQTVTLRCDPISGHDNLYWYRRVMGKEIKFLLHFVKESKQDESGMPNNRFLAERTGGTYSTLKVQPAELEDSGVYFCASSQDDRVGSYEQYFGPGTRLTVT.

As regards this clone: A read error may produce the germline difference seen at one junction end. The J gene is TRBJ2-1, the V gene TRBV7-7, with D possibly TRBD2 on 6 matching bases. The CDR3 is 13 residues long. Germline assignment: CDR1 SSHAT and CDR2 FNYEAQ (reference sequence). The CDR3 coding sequence is TGTGCCAGCAGCCCTAGCGCCTACAGTGAGCAGTTCTTC. Protein product: CASSPSAYSEQFF.

The rearrangement joins TRBV29-1 to TRBJ1-1; 7 nucleotides align to TRBD1. Germline lookup yields CDR1 SQVTM and CDR2 ANQGSEA. CDR3 size: 13 residues. V lost 4 bases, J lost 1 base, and 3 bases stayed unmatched. CDR3 DNA sequence: TGCAGCGTTGGGGGACAGTGGAACACTGAAGCTTTCTTT. It specifies CSVGGQWNTEAFF.

The V call is TRBV7-9, the J call TRBJ2-1; TRBD1 matches at 8 bases. Trimming cost V 6 bases and J 2 bases; bases outside gene matches: 6. Per germline, CDR1 SEHNR and CDR2 FQNEAQ (reference sequence). The CDR3 is 15 amino acids. The CDR3 spells CASRPGDRPYNEQFF. The CDR3 DNA reads TGTGCCAGCAGACCCGGGGACAGGCCCTACAATGAGCAGTTCTTC.

This clone was detected once. J is TRBJ1-1 and V is TRBV5-1; possibly TRBD1 for D (6 bases). The CDR3 is 15 residues long. CDR1 and CDR2 (germline): SGHRS, YFSETQ. Trimming stripped 4 bases from V and 1 base from J, with 14 bases between. In nucleotides, the CDR3 is TGCGCCAGCAGCCCGCAGCAGGGGTGGAACACTGAAGCTTTCTTT. Translating it yields CASSPQQGWNTEAFF.

Only a few counts were recorded for this clone. The rearrangement joins TRBV7-9 to TRBJ1-4; perhaps TRBD1 as D (6 bases). V lost 5 bases and J lost 8, with 24 bases in between. This CDR3 has 17 residues. CDR1 is SEHNR and CDR2 is FQNEAQ in the germline V gene (reference sequence). CDR3 nucleotide sequence: TGTGCCAGCAGCACGACCGCGCTACAGGGACCCTGGGAAAAACTGTTTTTT. It specifies CASSTTALQGPWEKLFF. Supplemented by reference TRBV7-9 and TRBJ1-4, the full variable domain reads DTGVSQNPRHKITKRGQNVTFRCDPISEHNRLYWYRQTLGQGPEFLTYFQNEAQLEKSRLLSDRFSAERPKGSFSTLEIQRTEQGDSAMYLCASSTTALQGPWEKLFFGSGTQLSVL.

This clone was recorded once. The chain is built from TRBV4-2 and TRBJ2-1, with 11 positions matching TRBD1. In germline, CDR1 is LGHNA, CDR2 YNFKEQ. With 11 bases clipped from V and 7 bases from J, the junction kept 10 bases outside the gene matches. The CDR3 runs 14 residues. The CDR3 coding sequence is TGTGCCTCTGGAGGGGACAGGGGGGGAAATGAGCAGTTCTTC. Its protein product is CASGGDRGGNEQFF.

The V gene is TRBV18, the J gene TRBJ1-6; D not certain. The CDR3 loop spans 18 amino acids. Trimming removed 0 bases from V and 9 bases from J, with 21 bases in between. The germline CDR1 and CDR2 sequences are KGHSH and LQKENI. The CDR3 here is CASSPPEGLGRFGSPLHF. The CDR3 DNA reads TGTGCCAGCTCACCACCGGAGGGTCTGGGTCGGTTCGGTTCACCCCTCCACTTT. Full variable domain (remainder filled in from reference TRBV18 and TRBJ1-6): NAGVMQNPRHLVRRRGQEARLRCSPMKGHSHVYWYRQLPEEGLKFMVYLQKENIIDESGMPKERFSAEFPKEGPSILRIQQVVRGDSAAYFCASSPPEGLGRFGSPLHFGNGTRLTVT.

As DNA, the CDR3 is TGTGCCAGCTCACCATTAAACGGGATGACTAGCGGGGGAGGAGAGACCCAGTACTTC. Residues: CASSPLNGMTSGGGETQYF. The chain uses TRBV18 and TRBJ2-5; TRBD2 matches 12 bases. The germline gives CDR1 KGHSH, CDR2 LQKENI. The CDR3 extends over 19 amino acids. Trimming cost V 2 bases and J 4 bases; bases outside gene matches: 14.

V gene TRBV30 combines with J gene TRBJ2-5; D is perhaps TRBD2 (6 bases). The CDR3 totals 15 residues. Germline lookup yields CDR1 GTSNPN and CDR2 SVGIG (reference sequence). V was pared by 3 bases and J by 9 bases, with 23 bases between. This CDR3 reads CAWSPGSSAVEAQYF. CDR3 coding DNA: TGTGCCTGGAGCCCCGGATCTAGCGCGGTGGAGGCCCAGTACTTC. The full variable domain, its missing parts supplied by reference TRBV30 and TRBJ2-5, is SQTIHQWPATLVQPVGSPLSLECTVEGTSNPNLYWYRQAAGRGLQLLFYSVGIGQISSEVPQNLSASRPQDRQFILSSKKLLLSDSGFYLCAWSPGSSAVEAQYFGPGTRLLVL.

The chain employs TRBV5-1 and TRBJ2-2; 7 bases match TRBD2. This CDR3 has 16 residues. The germline gives CDR1 SGHRS, CDR2 YFSETQ. V was pared by 4 bases and J by 7 bases, with 13 bases of the junction left unmatched. CDR3 sequence: CASSPPTGLADGELFF. The CDR3 nucleotides read TGCGCCAGCAGCCCCCCCACGGGGCTAGCGGACGGGGAGCTGTTTTTT.

The V gene is TRBV5-4, the J gene TRBJ2-7; TRBD2 aligns across 9 bases. Looked up from germline, CDR1 is SGHNT and CDR2 is YYREEE (reference sequence). Trimming cost V 2 bases and J 2 bases; bases outside gene matches: 8. CDR3 length: 16 amino acids. CDR3 nucleotide sequence: TGTGCCAGCAGCTTCAGTAGCGGGAGTATACCCTACGAGCAGTACTTC. Protein: CASSFSSGSIPYEQYF.

The chain couples TRBV29-1 to TRBJ2-7, with 10 bases lining up with TRBD2. Germline CDR1 and CDR2: SQVTM and ANQGSEA. J lost 0 bases, V lost 6 bases, and 17 bases had no gene match. The CDR3 length is 18 residues. In nucleotides, the CDR3 is TGCAGCGTACGAGGGACTAGCGTTACAGGCCTGCCCTCCTACGAGCAGTACTTC. The encoded protein is CSVRGTSVTGLPSYEQYF.

The chain couples TRBV7-2 to TRBJ2-1; the match to TRBD2 covers 7 bases. Germline CDR1 and CDR2: SGHTA and FQGNSA. The CDR3 runs to 17 residues. V was clipped by 4 bases and J by 5 bases; unmatched bases: 14. The CDR3 DNA reads as TGTGCCAGCAGCTCCCCGTTCGGGCGGGGGACCAACAATGAGCAGTTCTTC. It translates to CASSSPFGRGTNNEQFF.

The V and J genes are TRBV4-2 and TRBJ2-3; 9 bases are shared with TRBD2. The length of the CDR3 is 15 residues. The J segment lost 4 bases and the V segment lost 0 bases, leaving 2 bases of the junction unmatched. The germline CDR1 and CDR2 sequences are LGHNA and YNFKEQ. Written as DNA, the CDR3 is TGTGCCAGCAGCCAAGAGGGACTAGCATCAGATACGCAGTATTTT. It yields the protein CASSQEGLASDTQYF.